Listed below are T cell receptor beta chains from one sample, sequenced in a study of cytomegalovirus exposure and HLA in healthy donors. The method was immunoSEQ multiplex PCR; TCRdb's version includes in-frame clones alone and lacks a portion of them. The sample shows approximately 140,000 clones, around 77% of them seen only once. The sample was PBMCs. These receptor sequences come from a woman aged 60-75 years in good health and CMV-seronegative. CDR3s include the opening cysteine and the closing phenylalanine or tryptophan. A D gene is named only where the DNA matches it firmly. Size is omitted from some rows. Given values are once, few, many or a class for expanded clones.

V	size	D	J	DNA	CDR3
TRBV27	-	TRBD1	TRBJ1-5	TGTGCCAGCAGTCCCCGGGGGGACAGGTCCGCCGGACAGCCCCAGCATTTT	CASSPRGDRSAGQPQHF
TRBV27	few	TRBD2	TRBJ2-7	TGTGCCAGCAGTTTGGGGCCGGGACTAGCGGGAGGCTACGAGCAGTACTTC	CASSLGPGLAGGYEQYF
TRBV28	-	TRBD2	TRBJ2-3	TGTGCCAGCACCATGGGAGGGACTCATTCCACAGATACGCAGTATTTT	CASTMGGTHSTDTQYF
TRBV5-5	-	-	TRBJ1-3	TGTGCCAGCAGCTTAGGGCAGGCCCAGGGTTCCCGCACCATATATTTT	CASSLGQAQGSRTIYF
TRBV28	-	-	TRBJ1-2	TGTGCCAGCAGTCAGGACAGAGCTAACTATGGCTACACCTTC	CASSQDRANYGYTF
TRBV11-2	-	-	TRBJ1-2	TGTGCCAGCAGCCCCTACGGAGCCAGCTTATATGGCTACACCTTC	CASSPYGASLYGYTF
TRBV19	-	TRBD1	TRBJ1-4	TGTGCCAGTAGTATAGGGCTAAGGGACAGGGCCCGAAATGAAAAACTGTTTTTT	CASSIGLRDRARNEKLFF
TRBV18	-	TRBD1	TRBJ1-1	TGTGCCAGCTCGGCCGGGGACTCCAGGGGGGCTGAAGCTTTCTTT	CASSAGDSRGAEAFF
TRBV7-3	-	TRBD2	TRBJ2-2	TGTGCCAGCAGCCCCCGGGGGGAGAACACCGGGGAGCTGTTTTTT	CASSPRGENTGELFF
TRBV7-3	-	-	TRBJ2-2	TGTGCCAGCAGCCTTAGACAGATTACGAACACCGGGGAGCTGTTTTTT	CASSLRQITNTGELFF
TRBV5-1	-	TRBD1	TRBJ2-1	TGCGCCAGCAGCTTGGGCCAGGGGGCCTACAATGAGCAGTTCTTC	CASSLGQGAYNEQFF
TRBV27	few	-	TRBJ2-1	TGTGCCAGCAGTTCTTCCGGGGTCTACAATGAGCAGTTCTTC	CASSSSGVYNEQFF
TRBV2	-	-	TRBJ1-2	TGTGCCAGCAGTGAAGGCCGACAGTTCAGTGGCTACACCTTC	CASSEGRQFSGYTF
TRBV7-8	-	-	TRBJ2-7	TGTGCCAGCAGCTCCATCGGACAATACGAGCAGTACTTC	CASSSIGQYEQYF
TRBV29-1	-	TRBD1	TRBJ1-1	TGCAGCGTGACAGTAGGGACAGGGTGGGCTGAAGCTTTCTTT	CSVTVGTGWAEAFF
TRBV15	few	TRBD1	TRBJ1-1	TGTGCCACCAGCAGAGCCAGGGGGCTAGTTAAGAACACTGAAGCTTTCTTT	CATSRARGLVKNTEAFF
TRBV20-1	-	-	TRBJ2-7	TGCAGTGCTGGCCCCTACGAGCAGTACTTC	CSAGPYEQYF
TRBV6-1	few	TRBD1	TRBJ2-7	TGTGCCAGCAGCCGGGACAGGGACAGCTCCTACGAGCAGTACTTC	CASSRDRDSSYEQYF
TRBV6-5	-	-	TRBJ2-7	TGTGCCAGCAATAACGCGCCGCAGGGAAGCGAGCAGTACTTC	CASNNAPQGSEQYF
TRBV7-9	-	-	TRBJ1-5	TGTGCCAGCAGCCCCGGACGGGACAATCAGCCCCAGCATTTT	CASSPGRDNQPQHF
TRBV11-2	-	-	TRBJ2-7	TGTGCCAGCAGCTTCGGACAGCCCCCCTACGAGCAGTACTTC	CASSFGQPPYEQYF
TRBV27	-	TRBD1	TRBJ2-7	TGTGCCAGCAGTTTACTCCAGGGGGCGGGCTACGAGCAGTACTTC	CASSLLQGAGYEQYF
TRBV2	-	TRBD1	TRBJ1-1	TGTGCCAAGGGACAGCTGAACACTGAAGCTTTCTTT	CAKGQLNTEAFF
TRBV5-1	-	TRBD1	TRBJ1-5	TGCGCCAGCAGCTCGGGACAGATAAATCAGCCCCAGCATTTT	CASSSGQINQPQHF
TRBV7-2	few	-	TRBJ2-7	TGTGCCAGCAGCCAGAGACCAGCGGGTACTCTCGACGAGCAGTACTTC	CASSQRPAGTLDEQYF
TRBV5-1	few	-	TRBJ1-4	TGCGCCAGCAGCTTGGGTGCAGGGCCTCAGCTTAATGAAAAACTGTTTTTT	CASSLGAGPQLNEKLFF
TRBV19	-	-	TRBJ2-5	TGTGCCACCGCGGGACGAAGGGCCCTCGTAGAGACCCAGTACTTC	CATAGRRALVETQYF
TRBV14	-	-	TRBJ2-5	TGTGCCAGCAGCCCGAACCCCGGACAGAACCAAGAGACCCAGTACTTC	CASSPNPGQNQETQYF
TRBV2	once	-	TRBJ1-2	TGTGCCAGCAGTGACTCCGCAGGTCACTATGGCTACACCTTC	CASSDSAGHYGYTF
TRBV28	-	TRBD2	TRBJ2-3	TGTGCCAGCAGTCCAAGACTAGCGGGAGCGAGAGATACGCAGTATTTT	CASSPRLAGARDTQYF